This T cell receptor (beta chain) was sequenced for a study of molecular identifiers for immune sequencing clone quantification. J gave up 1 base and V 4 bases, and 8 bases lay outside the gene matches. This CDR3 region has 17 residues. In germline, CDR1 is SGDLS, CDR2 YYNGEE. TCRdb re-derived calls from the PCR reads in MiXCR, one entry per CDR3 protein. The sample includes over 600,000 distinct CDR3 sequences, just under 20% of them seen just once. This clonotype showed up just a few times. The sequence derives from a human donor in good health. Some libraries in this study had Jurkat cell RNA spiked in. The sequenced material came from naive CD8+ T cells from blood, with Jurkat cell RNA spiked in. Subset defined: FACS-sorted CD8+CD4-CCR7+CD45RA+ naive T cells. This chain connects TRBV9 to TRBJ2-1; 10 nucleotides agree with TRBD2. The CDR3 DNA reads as TGTGCCAGCAGCCCCAGGACTAGCGGCCTTTCCTACAATGAGCAGTTCTTC. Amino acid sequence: CASSPRTSGLSYNEQFF.